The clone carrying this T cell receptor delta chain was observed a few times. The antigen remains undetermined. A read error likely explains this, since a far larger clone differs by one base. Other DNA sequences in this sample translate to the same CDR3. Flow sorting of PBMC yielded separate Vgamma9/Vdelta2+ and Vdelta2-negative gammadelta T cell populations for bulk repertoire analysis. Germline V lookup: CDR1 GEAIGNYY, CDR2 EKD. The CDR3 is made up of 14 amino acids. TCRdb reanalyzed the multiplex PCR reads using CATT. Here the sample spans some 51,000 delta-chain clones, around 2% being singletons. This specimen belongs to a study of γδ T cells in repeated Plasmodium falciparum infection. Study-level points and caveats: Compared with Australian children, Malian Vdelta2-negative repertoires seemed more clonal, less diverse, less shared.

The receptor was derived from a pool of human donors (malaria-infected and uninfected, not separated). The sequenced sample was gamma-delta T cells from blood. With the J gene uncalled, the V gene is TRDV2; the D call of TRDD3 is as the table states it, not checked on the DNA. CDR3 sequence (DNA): TGTGCCTGTGGTGGGGGACCGTACACCGATAAACTCATTTTT. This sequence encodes CACGGGPYTDKLIF.